The clone carrying this T cell receptor beta chain has only a few counts. Its antigen is unknown. Assay used: immunoSEQ multiplex PCR; TCRdb lists only in-frame clones, some missing. The sample includes approximately 140,000 clones, around 86% of them seen just once. The data were obtained in a study of T cell responses to AZD1222 COVID-19 vaccine. Study-wide results and caveats: The span of vaccine-associated CD4 TCRs extended across spike, with dominance at 160-218 and 743-854.

Germline CDR1 reads SNHLY; CDR2 reads FYNNEI. Trimming stripped 3 bases from V and 6 bases from J, with 18 bases between. This CDR3 region has 15 residues. Sequencing used peripheral blood, obtained on day 0 of MenACWY control vaccination. The sequence came from an adult in good health. The chain has TRBV2 and TRBJ2-7; tentative D call: TRBD1 (6 bases). For the CDR3, the DNA is TGTGCCAGCAGTGACCAGGGGCAATTAGGGTCCGAGCAGTACTTC. Protein product: CASSDQGQLGSEQYF.